The clone carrying this T cell receptor (beta chain) showed up just a few times. Its specificity is unknown. The sample is drawn from a study of regulatory T cells in long-lasting Graves disease. Across the whole study: Disease was considered persistent Graves' disease after over 5 years of antithyroid drugs (with positive TSH receptor antibodies).

This CDR3 is built from 14 residues. V trimming: 0 bases; J trimming: 7 bases; junction bases outside the gene matches: 6. The germline gives CDR1 SGHRS, CDR2 YFSETQ. The time point denotes: persistent/refractory GD, antithyroid drugs over 5 years with positive TRAb. The TCR library was prepared using RNA isolated from PBMCs. Findings and limits, study-wide: Accuracy could have been hurt by small sample size.

Combining iRepertoire HTBI primers with Arm-PCR of CDR3 regions, the authors built TCR beta libraries. MiXCR, run by TCRdb on the multiplex PCR reads, gives a single entry per CDR3 protein. This sample has roughly 700,000 distinct CDR3 sequences, with 25% to 35% found just once. The rearrangement links TRBV5-1 to TRBJ1-2, with 7 bases aligning to TRBD1. The clonotype comes from a female donor with Graves disease. This specimen was peripheral blood mononuclear cells (PBMCs), taken when the disease was refractory, from a patient treated with antithyroid drugs. The CDR3 DNA follows: TGCGCCAGCAGCTTGGGAGTTACAGGGGTTGGCTACACCTTC. Protein sequence: CASSLGVTGVGYTF.